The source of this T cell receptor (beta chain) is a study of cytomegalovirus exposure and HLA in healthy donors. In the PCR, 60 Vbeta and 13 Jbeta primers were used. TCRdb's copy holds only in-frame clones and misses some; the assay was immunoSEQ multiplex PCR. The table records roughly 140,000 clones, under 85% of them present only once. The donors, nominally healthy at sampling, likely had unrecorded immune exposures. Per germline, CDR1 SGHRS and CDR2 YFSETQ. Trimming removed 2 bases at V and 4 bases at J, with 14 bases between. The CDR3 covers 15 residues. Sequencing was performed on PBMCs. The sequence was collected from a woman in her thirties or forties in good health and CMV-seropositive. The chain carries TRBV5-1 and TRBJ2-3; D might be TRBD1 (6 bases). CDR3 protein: CASSFPPGVADTQYF. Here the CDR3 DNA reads TGCGCCAGCAGCTTTCCCCCAGGGGTAGCAGATACGCAGTATTTT.